The 10 T cell receptor beta chains reported below all come from one sample, sequenced in a study of T cell responses to AZD1222 COVID-19 vaccine. Profiled with immunoSEQ multiplex PCR; TCRdb holds only in-frame clones, not every one. The sample has 46,000 or so clones; 90% are singletons. Specimen: peripheral blood, collected 28 days after the second AZD1222 dose. These receptors all stem from an adult who received the AZD1222 COVID-19 vaccine.

The chain is built from TRBV6-5 and TRBJ2-3; 7 nucleotides align to TRBD2. CDR1 MNHEY and CDR2 SVGAGI come from the germline V gene. V shed 5 bases and J 0 bases; nucleotides not matched to a gene: 5. The CDR3 has 15 amino acids. The CDR3 sequence is CASSPWGGSTDTQYF. The CDR3 nucleotides read TGTGCCAGCAGTCCCTGGGGAGGGAGCACAGATACGCAGTATTTT.

The chain carries TRBV5-4 and TRBJ2-1; D uncertain. There are 15 residues in the CDR3. Germline CDR1 is SGHNT and CDR2 is YYREEE (reference sequence). The V end lost 5 bases, the J end lost 5 bases, and 17 bases lay between the germline ends. The CDR3 bases are TGTGCCAGCAGTCCTCGGCTGGGTGGGAACAATGAGCAGTTCTTC. This gives the protein CASSPRLGGNNEQFF.

For the CDR3, the DNA is TGCGCCAGCAGCCCGGGACAGGCCTACAATGAGCAGTTCTTC. This encodes CASSPGQAYNEQFF. The V call is TRBV5-1, the J call TRBJ2-1; the match to TRBD1 covers 8 bases. Per the germline V gene, CDR1 is SGHRS and CDR2 is YFSETQ. After removal of 4 bases from V and 2 bases from J, the junction contained 2 bases not matched to a gene. The CDR3 loop spans 14 amino acids.

This clone was seen once. The CDR3 region has the DNA TGTGCCAGCACCTTGGGCATGAACACTGAAGCTTTCTTT. Amino acids: CASTLGMNTEAFF. The chain combines TRBV27 with TRBJ1-1; unclear D gene. The CDR3 has 13 residues. Germline CDR1 MNHEY, CDR2 SMNVEV (reference sequence). Trimming removed 7 bases at V and 0 bases at J, with 9 bases between.

The chain links TRBV12-3 or TRBV12-4 to TRBJ2-5; TRBD1 or TRBD2 may be the D gene (6 bases each). The CDR3 length is 13 residues. V shed 7 bases and J shed 4 bases, with 13 bases lying between them. CDR3 residues: CASTWGAGETQYF. The CDR3 DNA sequence: TGTGCCAGCACCTGGGGGGCGGGAGAGACCCAGTACTTC.

V is TRBV5-1 and J is TRBJ2-7; TRBD2 agrees at 8 bases. The CDR3 loop spans 15 amino acids. Trimming cost V 0 bases and J 4 bases; bases outside gene matches: 6. Per the germline V gene, CDR1 is SGHRS and CDR2 is YFSETQ. DNA of the CDR3: TGCGCCAGCAGCTTGGTGGCGGGGGGCGGGTACGAGCAGTACTTC. Translated, it gives CASSLVAGGGYEQYF. Supplemented by reference TRBV5-1 and TRBJ2-7, the full variable domain reads KAGVTQTPRYLIKTRGQQVTLSCSPISGHRSVSWYQQTPGQGLQFLFEYFSETQRNKGNFPGRFSGRQFSNSRSEMNVSTLELGDSALYLCASSLVAGGGYEQYFGPGTRLTVT.

V and J are TRBV2 and TRBJ1-1; D not resolved. Germline CDR1 and CDR2: SNHLY and FYNNEI. Trimming took 3 bases from V and 1 from J, leaving 9 bases between them. This CDR3 is 14 amino acids long. The CDR3: CASSEGWPNTEAFF. DNA for the CDR3: TGTGCCAGCAGTGAGGGGTGGCCGAACACTGAAGCTTTCTTT. Looking up the rest from reference TRBV2 and TRBJ1-1 gives the full variable domain: EPEVTQTPSHQVTQMGQEVILRCVPISNHLYFYWYRQILGQKVEFLVSFYNNEISEKSEIFDDQFSVERPDGSNFTLKIRSTKLEDSAMYFCASSEGWPNTEAFFGQGTRLTVV.

The chain combines TRBV6-5 with TRBJ2-3, with 10 bases lining up with TRBD1. This CDR3 has 14 amino acids. CDR1 MNHEY and CDR2 SVGAGI come from the germline V gene. V dropped 10 bases and J dropped 3; count of bases not matched to a gene: 7. CDR3 bases: TGTGCCATTAGGGACAGGGGATATACAGATACGCAGTATTTT. It translates to CAIRDRGYTDTQYF.

The chain uses TRBV4-2 and TRBJ2-7; 11 bases are shared with TRBD2. The ends lost 3 bases at V and 1 base at J; junction bases unmatched: 5. Germline V lookup: CDR1 LGHNA, CDR2 YNFKEQ. The CDR3 covers 16 residues. The CDR3 sequence is CASSHISGGDSYEQYF. CDR3 DNA sequence: TGTGCCAGCAGCCATATTAGCGGGGGGGATTCCTACGAGCAGTACTTC.

The CDR3 coding sequence is TGCGCCAGCAGCTTGAAGGGTCCGAACACCGGGGAGCTGTTTTTT. This gives the protein CASSLKGPNTGELFF. The V and J genes are TRBV5-1 and TRBJ2-2; D is unresolved. The CDR3 is 15 residues long. Germline V gene data show CDR1 as SGHRS and CDR2 as YFSETQ. With 1 base removed from V and 0 bases from J, the gap between germline ends came to 7 bases.